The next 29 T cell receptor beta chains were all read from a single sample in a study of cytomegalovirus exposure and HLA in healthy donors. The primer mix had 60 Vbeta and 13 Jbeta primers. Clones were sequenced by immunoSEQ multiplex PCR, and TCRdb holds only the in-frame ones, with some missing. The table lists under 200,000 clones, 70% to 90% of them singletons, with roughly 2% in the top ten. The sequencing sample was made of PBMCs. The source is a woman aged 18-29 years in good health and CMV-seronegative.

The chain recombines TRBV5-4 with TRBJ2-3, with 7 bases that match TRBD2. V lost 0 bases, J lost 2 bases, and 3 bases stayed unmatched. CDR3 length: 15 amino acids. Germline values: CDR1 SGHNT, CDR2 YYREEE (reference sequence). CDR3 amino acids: CASSLVGGSTDTQYF. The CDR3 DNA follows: TGTGCCAGCAGCTTGGTGGGGGGGTCCACAGATACGCAGTATTTT. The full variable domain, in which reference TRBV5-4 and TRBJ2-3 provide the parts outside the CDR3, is ETGVTQSPTHLIKTRGQQVTLRCSSQSGHNTVSWYQQALGQGPQFIFQYYREEENGRGNFPPRFSGLQFPNYSSELNVNALELDDSALYLCASSLVGGSTDTQYFGPGTRLTVL.

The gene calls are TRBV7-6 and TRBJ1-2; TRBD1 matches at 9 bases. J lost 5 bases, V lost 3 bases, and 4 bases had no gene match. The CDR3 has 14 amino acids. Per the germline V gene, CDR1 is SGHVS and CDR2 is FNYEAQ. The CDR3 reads CASSFSDRGYGYTF. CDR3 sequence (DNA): TGTGCCAGCAGCTTTTCTGACAGGGGGTATGGCTACACCTTC.

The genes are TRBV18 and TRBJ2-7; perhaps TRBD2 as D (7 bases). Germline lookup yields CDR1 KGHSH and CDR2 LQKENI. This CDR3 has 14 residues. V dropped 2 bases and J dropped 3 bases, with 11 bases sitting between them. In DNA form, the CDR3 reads TGTGCCAGCTCACCAGAAGCGGGACACTACGAGCAGTACTTC. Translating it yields CASSPEAGHYEQYF.

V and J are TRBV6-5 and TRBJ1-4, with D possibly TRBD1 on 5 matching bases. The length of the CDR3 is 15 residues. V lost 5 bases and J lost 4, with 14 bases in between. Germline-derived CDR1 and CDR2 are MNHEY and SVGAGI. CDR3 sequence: CASSPGGILNEKLFF. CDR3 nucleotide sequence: TGTGCCAGCAGTCCCGGGGGGATCCTTAATGAAAAACTGTTTTTT.

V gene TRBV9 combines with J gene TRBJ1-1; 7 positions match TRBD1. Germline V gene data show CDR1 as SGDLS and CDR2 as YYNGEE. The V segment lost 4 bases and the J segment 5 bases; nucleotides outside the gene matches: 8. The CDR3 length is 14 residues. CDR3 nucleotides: TGTGCCAGCAGCTTATCACAGACAGGGACTGAAGCTTTCTTT. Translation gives CASSLSQTGTEAFF.

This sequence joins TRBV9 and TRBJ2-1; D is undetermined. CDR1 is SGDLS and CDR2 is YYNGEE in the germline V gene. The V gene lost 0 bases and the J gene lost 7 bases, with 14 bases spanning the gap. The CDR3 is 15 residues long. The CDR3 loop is CASSVAPAFGNEQFF. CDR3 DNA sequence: TGTGCCAGCAGCGTAGCCCCTGCCTTCGGGAATGAGCAGTTCTTC.

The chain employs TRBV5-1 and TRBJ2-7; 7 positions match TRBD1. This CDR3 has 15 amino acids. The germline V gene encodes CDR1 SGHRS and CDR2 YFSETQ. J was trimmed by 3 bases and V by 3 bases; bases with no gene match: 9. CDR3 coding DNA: TGCGCCAGCAGCTCGGGGACAGCAAGTAACTACGAGCAGTACTTC. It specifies CASSSGTASNYEQYF.

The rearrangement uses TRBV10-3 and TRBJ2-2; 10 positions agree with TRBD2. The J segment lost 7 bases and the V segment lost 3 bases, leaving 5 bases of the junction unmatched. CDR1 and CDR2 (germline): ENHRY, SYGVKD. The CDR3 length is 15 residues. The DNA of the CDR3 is TGTGCCATCAGTGAAAAAACTAGCGGGGACGGGGAGCTGTTTTTT. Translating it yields CAISEKTSGDGELFF.

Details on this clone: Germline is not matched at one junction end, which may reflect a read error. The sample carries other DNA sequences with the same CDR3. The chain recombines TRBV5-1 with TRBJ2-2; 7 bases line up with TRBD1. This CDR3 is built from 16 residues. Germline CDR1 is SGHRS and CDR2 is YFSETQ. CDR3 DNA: TGCGCCAGCAGCCCAACCTCGACAGGGAACACTGGGGAGCTGTTTTTT. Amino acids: CASSPTSTGNTGELFF.

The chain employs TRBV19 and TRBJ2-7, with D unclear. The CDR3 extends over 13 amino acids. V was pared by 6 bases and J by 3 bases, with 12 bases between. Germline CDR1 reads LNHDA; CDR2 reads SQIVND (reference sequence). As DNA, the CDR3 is TGTGCCAGTAGGGGTGCATCAGGCTACGAGCAGTACTTC. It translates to CASRGASGYEQYF.

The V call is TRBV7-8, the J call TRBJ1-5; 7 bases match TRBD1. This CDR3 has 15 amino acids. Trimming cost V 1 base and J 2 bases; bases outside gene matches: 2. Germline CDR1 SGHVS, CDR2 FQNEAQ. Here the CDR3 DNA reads TGTGCCAGCAGCTTAGGAACAGGGGGCAATCAGCCCCAGCATTTT. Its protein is CASSLGTGGNQPQHF.

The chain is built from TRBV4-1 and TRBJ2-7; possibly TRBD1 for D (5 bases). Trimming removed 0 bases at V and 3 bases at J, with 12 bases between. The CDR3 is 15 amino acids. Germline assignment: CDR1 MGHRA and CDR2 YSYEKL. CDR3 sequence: CASSQDAQGGYEQYF. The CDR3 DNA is TGCGCCAGCAGCCAAGATGCCCAGGGTGGCTACGAGCAGTACTTC.

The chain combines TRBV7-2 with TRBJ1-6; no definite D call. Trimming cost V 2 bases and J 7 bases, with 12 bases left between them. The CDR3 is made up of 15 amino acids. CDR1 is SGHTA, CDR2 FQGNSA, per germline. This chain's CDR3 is CASSLSRGRNSPLHF. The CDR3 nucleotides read TGTGCCAGCAGCTTATCGAGAGGGCGCAATTCACCCCTCCACTTT.

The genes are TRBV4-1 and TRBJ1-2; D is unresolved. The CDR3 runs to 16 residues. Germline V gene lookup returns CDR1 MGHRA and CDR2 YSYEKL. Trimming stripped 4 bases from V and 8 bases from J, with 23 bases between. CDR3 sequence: CASSPAEAEGFKGYTF. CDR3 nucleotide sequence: TGCGCCAGCAGCCCCGCCGAGGCGGAGGGCTTTAAGGGCTACACCTTC.

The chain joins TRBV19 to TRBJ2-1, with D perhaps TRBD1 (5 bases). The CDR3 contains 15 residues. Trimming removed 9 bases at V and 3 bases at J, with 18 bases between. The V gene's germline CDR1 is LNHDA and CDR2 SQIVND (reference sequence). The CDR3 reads CASGVKGRSYNEQFF. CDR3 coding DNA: TGTGCCAGCGGAGTGAAGGGGCGCAGCTACAATGAGCAGTTCTTC.

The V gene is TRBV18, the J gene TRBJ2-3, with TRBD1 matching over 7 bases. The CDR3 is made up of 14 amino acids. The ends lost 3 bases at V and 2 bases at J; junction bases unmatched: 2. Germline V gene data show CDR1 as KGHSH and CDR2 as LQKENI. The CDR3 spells CASSPDRVTDTQYF. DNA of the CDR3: TGTGCCAGCTCACCTGACAGGGTCACAGATACGCAGTATTTT.

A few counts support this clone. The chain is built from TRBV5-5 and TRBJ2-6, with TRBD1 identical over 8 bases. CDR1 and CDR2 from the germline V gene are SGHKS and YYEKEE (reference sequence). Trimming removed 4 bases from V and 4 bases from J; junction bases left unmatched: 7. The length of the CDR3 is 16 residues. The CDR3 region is CASSTSTGAGANVLTF. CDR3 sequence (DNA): TGTGCCAGCAGCACGTCGACAGGGGCAGGGGCCAACGTCCTGACTTTC.

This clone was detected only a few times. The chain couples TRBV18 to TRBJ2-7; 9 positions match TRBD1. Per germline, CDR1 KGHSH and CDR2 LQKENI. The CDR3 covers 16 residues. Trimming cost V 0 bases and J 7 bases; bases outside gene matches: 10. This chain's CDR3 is CASSPPGTGYGGEQYF. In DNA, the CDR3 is TGTGCCAGCTCACCACCTGGGACAGGGTACGGGGGGGAGCAGTACTTC.

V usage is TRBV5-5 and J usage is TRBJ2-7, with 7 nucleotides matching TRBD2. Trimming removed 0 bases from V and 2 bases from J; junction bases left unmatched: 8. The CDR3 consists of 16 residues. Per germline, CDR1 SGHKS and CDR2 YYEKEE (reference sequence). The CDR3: CASSLVGGTKTYEQYF. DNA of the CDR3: TGTGCCAGCAGCTTGGTCGGCGGGACTAAAACCTACGAGCAGTACTTC.

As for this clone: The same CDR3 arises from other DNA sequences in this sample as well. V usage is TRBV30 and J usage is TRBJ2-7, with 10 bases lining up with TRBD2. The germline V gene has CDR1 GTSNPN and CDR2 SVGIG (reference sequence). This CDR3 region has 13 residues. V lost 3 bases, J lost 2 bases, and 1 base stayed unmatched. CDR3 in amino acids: CAWRSGRAYEQYF. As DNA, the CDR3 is TGTGCCTGGAGGAGCGGGAGGGCCTACGAGCAGTACTTC.

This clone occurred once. The CDR3 bases are TGTGCCTGGAATCTCCAGGCCGACAGATCCTACGAGCAGTACTTC. Its protein is CAWNLQADRSYEQYF. The chain is built from TRBV30 and TRBJ2-7; D might be TRBD1 (5 bases). This CDR3 is 15 amino acids long. Germline V gene data show CDR1 as GTSNPN and CDR2 as SVGIG (reference sequence). Between the trimmed V and J ends, which lost 4 bases and 1 base, there was a span of 17 bases.

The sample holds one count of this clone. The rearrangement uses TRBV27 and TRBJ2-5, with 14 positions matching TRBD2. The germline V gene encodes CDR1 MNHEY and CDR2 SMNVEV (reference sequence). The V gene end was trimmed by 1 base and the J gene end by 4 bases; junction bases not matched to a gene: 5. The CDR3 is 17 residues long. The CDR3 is CASSLYGLAGGGETQYF. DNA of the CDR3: TGTGCCAGCAGTTTATACGGACTAGCGGGGGGAGGAGAGACCCAGTACTTC.

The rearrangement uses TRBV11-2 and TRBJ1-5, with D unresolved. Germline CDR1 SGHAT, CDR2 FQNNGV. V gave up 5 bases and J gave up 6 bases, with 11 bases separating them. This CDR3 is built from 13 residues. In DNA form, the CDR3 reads TGTGCCAGCAGCCCAACCCAGATTCAGCCCCAGCATTTT. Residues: CASSPTQIQPQHF.

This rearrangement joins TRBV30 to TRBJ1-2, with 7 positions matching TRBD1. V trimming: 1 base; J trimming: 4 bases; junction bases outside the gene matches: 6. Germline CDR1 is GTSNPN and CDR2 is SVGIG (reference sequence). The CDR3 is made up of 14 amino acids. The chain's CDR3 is CAWSDRGLPYGYTF. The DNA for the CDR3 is TGTGCCTGGAGTGACAGGGGACTCCCCTATGGCTACACCTTC.

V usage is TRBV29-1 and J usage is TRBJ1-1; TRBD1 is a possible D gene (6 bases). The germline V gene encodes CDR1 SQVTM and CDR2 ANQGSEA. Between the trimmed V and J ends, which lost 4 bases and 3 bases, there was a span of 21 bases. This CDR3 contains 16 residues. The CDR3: CSVVMVVDSRDTEAFF. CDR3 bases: TGCAGCGTTGTTATGGTCGTGGACAGTAGGGACACTGAAGCTTTCTTT.

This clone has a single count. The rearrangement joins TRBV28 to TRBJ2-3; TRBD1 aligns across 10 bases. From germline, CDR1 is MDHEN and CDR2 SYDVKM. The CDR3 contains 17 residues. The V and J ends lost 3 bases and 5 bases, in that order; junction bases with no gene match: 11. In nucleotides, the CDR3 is TGTGCCAGCAGTTTGAGGACAGGGGGAGCGTTGGGAGATACGCAGTATTTT. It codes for CASSLRTGGALGDTQYF.

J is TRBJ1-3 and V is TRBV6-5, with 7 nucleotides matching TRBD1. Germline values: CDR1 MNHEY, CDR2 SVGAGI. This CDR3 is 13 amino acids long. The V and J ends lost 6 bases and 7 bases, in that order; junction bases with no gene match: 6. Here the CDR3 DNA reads TGTGCCAGCAGCCGACAGGGTGGGAACACCATATATTTT. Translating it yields CASSRQGGNTIYF.

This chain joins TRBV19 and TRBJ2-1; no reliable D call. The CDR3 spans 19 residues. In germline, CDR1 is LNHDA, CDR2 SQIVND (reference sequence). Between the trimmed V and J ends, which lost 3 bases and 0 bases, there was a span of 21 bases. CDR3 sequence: CASSIPRFYADSSYNEQFF. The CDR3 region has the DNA TGTGCCAGTAGTATTCCCCGATTTTACGCGGATAGCTCCTACAATGAGCAGTTCTTC.

The CDR3 protein is CASSQGRGSLGIQYF. CDR3 bases: TGCGCCAGCAGCCAAGGGAGGGGCAGCCTGGGGATTCAGTACTTC. The J gene is TRBJ2-4, the V gene TRBV4-1, with D maybe TRBD2 (6 bases). The germline V and J ends were trimmed by 1 base and 10 bases, with 17 bases remaining between them. CDR1 and CDR2 (germline): MGHRA, YSYEKL. This CDR3 comprises 15 residues.